This paragraph reports one T cell receptor beta chain. The antigen is unknown. This CDR3 comprises 17 residues. TCRdb's copy holds only in-frame clones and misses some; the assay was immunoSEQ multiplex PCR. The table records 25,000 to 30,000 clones, around 87% of them present only once. The sample is drawn from a study of T cells in narcolepsy. Turning to the study itself: Enrolled donors included narcolepsy type 1 or type 2 patients and healthy controls.

Overall study results and limits: No autoreactive T cell clone sequences appeared in some memory CD4+ repertoires. Blood of same and different patients, but not healthy controls, reportedly held recurring autoreactive clonotypes.

The V call is TRBV12-2, the J call TRBJ2-1; the table names TRBD2, a call not compared with the DNA. TRBV12-2 is classified as a pseudogene. Source material: memory (CD45RA-) CD4+ T cells from blood. The sequence was collected from a human donor in good health. For the CDR3, the DNA is TGTGCAAGTCGCACGCACTTTCAAGAGCCGGGGTACAATGAGCAGTTCTTC. Its translation is CASRTHFQEPGYNEQFF.